A single sample gave rise to the 6 T cell receptor beta chains below, sequenced in a study of cytomegalovirus exposure and HLA in healthy donors. Method: immunoSEQ multiplex PCR; TCRdb's copy keeps in-frame clones and lacks some. The sample carries approximately 150,000 clones, about 87% recorded once. Material for sequencing was PBMCs. The source of these receptors is a young man in good health and CMV-seropositive.

The chain combines TRBV10-1 with TRBJ1-2; D not certain. The CDR3 consists of 13 residues. The germline gives CDR1 WNHNN, CDR2 SYGVQD (reference sequence). Between the trimmed V and J ends, which lost 3 bases and 4 bases, there was a span of 9 bases. The CDR3 spells CASSDRRFYGYTF. The DNA of the CDR3 is TGCGCCAGCAGTGATCGCAGATTCTATGGCTACACCTTC.

This clone has just one count. The rearrangement joins TRBV11-2 to TRBJ1-6; the D is unclear. V was shortened by 5 bases and J by 6 bases, with 11 bases between the two germline ends. CDR1 is SGHAT and CDR2 is FQNNGV in the germline V gene. This CDR3 is 14 amino acids long. The CDR3 spells CASSVQLFNSPLHF. In DNA form, the CDR3 reads TGTGCCAGCAGCGTACAGCTTTTTAATTCACCCCTCCACTTT.

The chain has TRBV6-5 and TRBJ1-5; no clear D. Trimming pared 0 bases from V and 6 bases from J, leaving 12 bases between. The CDR3 is made up of 15 amino acids. Per germline, CDR1 MNHEY and CDR2 SVGAGI. This CDR3 reads CASSYSSGSGQPQHF. Here the CDR3 DNA reads TGTGCCAGCAGTTACTCAAGTGGGTCGGGTCAGCCCCAGCATTTT.

The chain combines TRBV30 with TRBJ1-6; 7 bases align to TRBD1. Per germline, CDR1 GTSNPN and CDR2 SVGIG (reference sequence). The trim removed 2 bases at V and 14 bases at J, leaving 0 bases unmatched. This CDR3 is 10 amino acids long. The CDR3 protein is CAWSQGALHF. The CDR3 bases are TGTGCCTGGAGTCAGGGGGCCCTCCACTTT. The whole variable domain, filled in from reference TRBV30 and TRBJ1-6, reads SQTIHQWPATLVQPVGSPLSLECTVEGTSNPNLYWYRQAAGRGLQLLFYSVGIGQISSEVPQNLSASRPQDRQFILSSKKLLLSDSGFYLCAWSQGALHFGNGTRLTVT.

This chain uses TRBV27 with TRBJ2-7; D remains ambiguous. The CDR3 loop spans 13 amino acids. Germline V gene lookup returns CDR1 MNHEY and CDR2 SMNVEV (reference sequence). Trimming took off 4 bases at V and 3 bases at J, with 10 bases between the two ends. For the CDR3, the DNA is TGTGCCAGCAGTTCCGGGTCGAACTACGAGCAGTACTTC. Residues: CASSSGSNYEQYF.

This chain links TRBV27 with TRBJ1-1; TRBD1 is a possible D gene (5 bases). This CDR3 region has 14 residues. CDR1 MNHEY and CDR2 SMNVEV come from the germline V gene (reference sequence). V was shortened by 6 bases and J by 1 base, with 12 bases between the two germline ends. DNA of the CDR3: TGTGCCAGCAGCTACACGGGGGGGAACACTGAAGCTTTCTTT. Protein product: CASSYTGGNTEAFF.